A selection of T cell receptor beta chains follows, all from one sample in a study of T cells in Graves' hyperthyroidism and ophthalmopathy. TCRdb itself ran the multiplex PCR reads through MiXCR, one entry per CDR3 protein. Here the sample spans around 600,000 distinct CDR3 sequences, 45% being singletons. The sample comprised peripheral blood or thyroid tissue (not recorded which). The receptors here all came from an adult man with Graves' disease, either hyperthyroidism or ophthalmopathy (not recorded which). Each CDR3 is given with its conserved first and last residue. D genes are given only for firm matches. Clone size, where shown, is once, few, many, or a class for clones that have expanded.

j_call: TRBJ2-5
clone_size: -
v_call: TRBV20-1
d_call: -
cdr3_aa: CSARGPGGNTGRTRESQYF
cdr3_nt: TGCAGTGCTAGAGGGCCGGGCGGGAACACGGGCCGAACAAGAGAGTCCCAGTACTTC

j_call: TRBJ1-1
clone_size: -
v_call: TRBV10-2
d_call: -
cdr3_aa: CASNSNDSPEAFF
cdr3_nt: TGCGCCAGCAACTCAAATGACAGCCCTGAAGCTTTCTTT

j_call: TRBJ1-1
clone_size: few
v_call: TRBV6-5
d_call: -
cdr3_aa: CASSYSVPMNTEAFF
cdr3_nt: TGTGCCAGCAGTTACTCGGTTCCCATGAACACTGAAGCTTTCTTT

j_call: TRBJ1-5
clone_size: many
v_call: TRBV7-9
d_call: -
cdr3_aa: CASSLAINQPQHF
cdr3_nt: TGTGCCAGCAGCTTAGCGATCAATCAGCCCCAGCATTTT

j_call: TRBJ2-7
clone_size: few
v_call: TRBV20-1
d_call: -
cdr3_aa: CSAPRPGGGEQYF
cdr3_nt: TGCAGTGCCCCAAGGCCCGGGGGCGGAGAGCAGTACTTC

j_call: TRBJ1-2
clone_size: -
v_call: TRBV5-6
d_call: -
cdr3_aa: CASSLAYQANYGYTF
cdr3_nt: TGTGCCAGCAGCTTGGCGTACCAAGCTAACTATGGCTACACCTTC

j_call: TRBJ1-6
clone_size: many
v_call: TRBV14
d_call: -
cdr3_aa: CASSHQYRDLTRSPLHF
cdr3_nt: TGTGCCAGCAGCCACCAGTACAGGGACCTAACCAGGTCACCCCTCCACTTT

j_call: TRBJ2-2
clone_size: few
v_call: TRBV20-1
d_call: TRBD2
cdr3_aa: CSASKLAGGSGELFF
cdr3_nt: TGCAGTGCTAGTAAACTAGCGGGAGGGAGCGGGGAGCTGTTTTTT

j_call: TRBJ1-5
clone_size: -
v_call: TRBV15
d_call: -
cdr3_aa: CATSRDPWGGPQHF
cdr3_nt: TGTGCCACCAGCAGAGACCCCTGGGGGGGGCCTCAGCATTTT

j_call: TRBJ2-5
clone_size: -
v_call: TRBV7-6
d_call: TRBD2
cdr3_aa: CASSLLAGSQYF
cdr3_nt: TGTGCCAGCAGCTTACTAGCGGGCAGCCAGTACTTC

j_call: TRBJ1-4
clone_size: once
v_call: TRBV29-1
d_call: TRBD1
cdr3_aa: CSVKTGDLSAANEKLFF
cdr3_nt: TGCAGCGTGAAGACAGGGGACCTTTCTGCAGCTAATGAAAAACTGTTTTTT

j_call: TRBJ2-7
clone_size: many
v_call: TRBV6-5
d_call: TRBD2
cdr3_aa: CASGRARSYEQYF
cdr3_nt: TGTGCTAGCGGGAGGGCCAGATCCTACGAGCAGTACTTC

j_call: TRBJ1-4
clone_size: few
v_call: TRBV20-1
d_call: TRBD1
cdr3_aa: CSARVLTGGREKLFF
cdr3_nt: TGCAGTGCTAGAGTCTTAACAGGGGGACGAGAAAAACTGTTTTTT

j_call: TRBJ1-1
clone_size: few
v_call: TRBV13
d_call: TRBD1
cdr3_aa: CASSHEGRGLRNTEAFF
cdr3_nt: TGTGCCAGCAGCCACGAGGGCAGGGGGCTGCGGAACACTGAAGCTTTCTTT

j_call: TRBJ1-1
clone_size: -
v_call: TRBV5-1
d_call: -
cdr3_aa: CASSLDLLEAFF
cdr3_nt: TGCGCCAGCAGCTTGGATCTCCTGGAGGCTTTCTTT

j_call: TRBJ1-3
clone_size: -
v_call: TRBV9
d_call: TRBD1
cdr3_aa: CASSARTGLSGNTIYF
cdr3_nt: TGTGCCAGCAGCGCCCGGACAGGCCTCTCTGGAAACACCATATATTTT